Listed below are T cell receptor beta chains from one sample, sequenced in a study of T-cell reconstitution after alpha-beta-depleted transplantation in children. Using its own MiXCR run on the PCR reads, TCRdb lists one record per CDR3 protein. The table lists 300,000 to 400,000 distinct CDR3 sequences, 10% to 15% of them singletons. This sample comprised PBMCs, obtained from the stem cell graft. All receptors come from a human donor who donated a stem cell graft to a child with Fanconi anemia. The CDR3 runs from the conserved cysteine through the conserved F or W. Fields, in order: CDR3 length, D gene, J gene, V gene, clone size, CDR3 DNA, CDR3 protein. D genes are given only for firm matches. Size is stated for part of the rows, as once, few or many counts, or as a class when the clone is expanded.

length: 13
D: NA
J: TRBJ1-1
V: TRBV6-5
size: few
DNA: TGTGCCAGCAGTTACCGGCAGAGGACTGAAGCTTTCTTT
CDR3: CASSYRQRTEAFF

length: 15
D: TRBD2
J: TRBJ2-3
V: TRBV20-1
size: few
DNA: TGCAGTGCTTCCCCTCGGACTAGCGGGGGTTATACGCAGTATTTT
CDR3: CSASPRTSGGYTQYF

length: 13
D: NA
J: TRBJ1-2
V: TRBV29-1
size: many
DNA: TGCAGCGTTGAGACCGGGGAGGACTATGGCTACACCTTC
CDR3: CSVETGEDYGYTF

length: 15
D: TRBD2
J: TRBJ2-1
V: TRBV7-2
size: many
DNA: TGTGCCAGCAGCCAGGAGGGACTAGCGGGTGTTGAGCAGTTCTTC
CDR3: CASSQEGLAGVEQFF

length: 15
D: TRBD1
J: TRBJ1-1
V: TRBV3-1
size: many
DNA: TGTGCCAGCAGCCGGGACAGGGGGCCGAACACTGAAGCTTTCTTT
CDR3: CASSRDRGPNTEAFF

length: 15
D: NA
J: TRBJ2-3
V: TRBV5-1
size: few
DNA: TGCGCCAGCAGCGCTCAGGGGCCAAGCACAGATACGCAGTATTTT
CDR3: CASSAQGPSTDTQYF

length: 15
D: NA
J: TRBJ2-7
V: TRBV7-2
size: NA
DNA: TGTGCCAGCAGCTTTTCCTCTTTGATGTCCTACGAGCAGTACTTC
CDR3: CASSFSSLMSYEQYF

length: 19
D: NA
J: TRBJ2-7
V: TRBV12-3/TRBV12-4
size: NA
DNA: TGTGCCAGCTGTTTGGGGGATCCTTCACAGGGAATGCGGGCGGACGAGCAGTACTTC
CDR3: CASCLGDPSQGMRADEQYF

length: 18
D: TRBD2
J: TRBJ2-5
V: TRBV12-3/TRBV12-4
size: NA
DNA: TGTGCCTTCAGTTTATTCTCCTTTAGGGAGCGGGGGTACGAGACCCAGTACTTC
CDR3: CAFSLFSFRERGYETQYF

length: 13
D: NA
J: TRBJ1-2
V: TRBV7-8
size: NA
DNA: TGTGCCAGCAGCTTTCGGGGACGCCCCGGCTACACCTTC
CDR3: CASSFRGRPGYTF